This TCR beta chain was documented in a study of CD8+CD57+ T cells in acquired aplastic anemia. This clonotype was counted between two and nine times. TCR beta VDJ and CDR3 profiles were obtained from a genomic DNA template. TCRdb reanalysed the reads using MiXCR and keeps one entry per CDR3 protein. The sample contains under 250,000 distinct CDR3 sequences, roughly 60% of which appear only once. The CDR3 contains 15 residues. Trimming stripped 2 bases from V and 14 bases from J, with 19 bases between. Germline assignment: CDR1 MGHDK and CDR2 SYGVNS. By flow cytometry, patients selected for sequencing had shown an expansion of CD8+CD57+ cells. Patients were treatment-naive when blood was sampled.

Sequenced material: sorted CD4+, CD8+, or CD8+CD57+ T cells (not recorded which) from PBMCs. The receptor was isolated from a human donor with aplastic anemia. V and J are TRBV25-1 and TRBJ1-6, with D unclear. The CDR3 is CASSEPRAQGAALHF. For the CDR3, the DNA is TGTGCCAGCAGTGAACCAAGGGCTCAAGGAGCAGCCCTCCACTTT.